One and the same sample provided the 27 T cell receptor beta chains below, sequenced in a study of blood T cell repertoires in COVID-19. Libraries were prepared by immunoSEQ multiplex PCR; TCRdb keeps only in-frame clonotypes and omits some of them. This table holds 40,000 to 55,000 clones, 82% found once. Source material: peripheral blood. The receptors come from a human donor with acute or convalescent COVID-19. The donor label of this sample is uncertain.

In its sample, this clone was seen a few times. V usage is TRBV7-2 and J usage is TRBJ1-1; D call uncertain. The V end lost 2 bases, the J end lost 5 bases, and 15 bases lay between the germline ends. The CDR3 runs 15 residues. Per germline, CDR1 SGHTA and CDR2 FQGNSA. The CDR3 loop is CASSLLSLGETEAFF. As DNA, the CDR3 is TGTGCCAGCAGCTTACTGTCCTTAGGAGAGACTGAAGCTTTCTTT.

This clone was seen a few times. The rearrangement joins TRBV30 to TRBJ1-4, with 9 bases lining up with TRBD1. CDR1 GTSNPN and CDR2 SVGIG come from the germline V gene (reference sequence). Trimming cost V 1 base and J 10 bases; bases outside gene matches: 7. This CDR3 region has 14 residues. The CDR3 sequence: CAWSARDREGKLFF. The DNA of the CDR3 is TGTGCCTGGAGTGCACGGGACAGGGAAGGAAAACTGTTTTTT.

The gene calls are TRBV27 and TRBJ1-5; 12 nucleotides match TRBD1. The germline CDR1 and CDR2 sequences are MNHEY and SMNVEV (reference sequence). The CDR3 extends over 17 amino acids. J lost 7 bases, V lost 0 bases, and 7 bases had no gene match. The CDR3 loop reads CASSLSGQGANRQPQHF. Here the CDR3 DNA reads TGTGCCAGCAGTTTATCGGGACAGGGGGCGAACAGGCAGCCCCAGCATTTT.

In its sample, this clone was seen a few times. The chain couples TRBV19 to TRBJ2-3; tentatively, D is TRBD2 (6 bases). Germline V gene lookup returns CDR1 LNHDA and CDR2 SQIVND (reference sequence). The CDR3 extends over 16 amino acids. The V gene lost 5 bases and the J gene lost 0 bases, with 15 bases spanning the gap. The CDR3 sequence: CASSPSGLFSTDTQYF. The DNA of the CDR3 is TGTGCCAGTAGTCCCTCGGGACTTTTTAGCACAGATACGCAGTATTTT.

J is TRBJ1-2 and V is TRBV19; D may be TRBD1 (5 bases). CDR3 length equals 13 residues. Looked up from germline, CDR1 is LNHDA and CDR2 is SQIVND (reference sequence). Trimming took off 7 bases at V and 7 bases at J, with 16 bases between the two ends. The CDR3 nucleotides are TGTGCCAGTACCTTCCAGGGTGGGCTTGGCTACACCTTC. Protein product: CASTFQGGLGYTF.

V and J are TRBV7-3 and TRBJ1-1; 8 nucleotides line up with TRBD1. Germline V gene sequence: CDR1 SGHTA, CDR2 FQGTGA. Unmatched junction bases numbered 4, after V lost 1 base and J lost 6 bases. The CDR3 length is 14 residues. The CDR3 sequence is CASSLNQGASEAFF. The CDR3 DNA follows: TGTGCCAGCAGCTTAAACCAGGGGGCTTCTGAAGCTTTCTTT.

The J gene is TRBJ1-1, the V gene TRBV28; 7 bases line up with TRBD1. Germline loops: CDR1 MDHEN, CDR2 SYDVKM. V shed 1 base, J shed 11 bases, and the junction held 7 bases outside the gene matches. There are 13 residues in the CDR3. This CDR3 is CASSLLRQGLAFF. The CDR3 nucleotides read TGTGCCAGCAGTTTATTGAGACAGGGCTTGGCTTTCTTT.

The V call is TRBV7-2, the J call TRBJ2-1; 12 positions agree with TRBD1. This CDR3 region has 17 residues. V lost 5 bases, J lost 8 bases, and 13 bases stayed unmatched. Germline-derived CDR1 and CDR2 are SGHTA and FQGNSA. CDR3 loop: CASSVYLGTGGDYEQFF. The CDR3 DNA follows: TGTGCCAGCAGCGTATACCTCGGGACAGGGGGCGATTATGAGCAGTTCTTC.

The gene calls are TRBV4-1 and TRBJ1-2; weak D call: TRBD1 (6 bases). V lost 1 base, J lost 5 bases, and 20 bases lay in between. This CDR3 has 17 residues. Germline V gene data show CDR1 as MGHRA and CDR2 as YSYEKL. CDR3 bases: TGCGCCAGCAGCCAAGGAGACAGGTTCTCCTCTTATTATGGCTACACCTTC. Translating it yields CASSQGDRFSSYYGYTF.

The chain links TRBV6-5 to TRBJ2-2; 7 bases agree with TRBD1. V dropped 7 bases and J dropped 5; count of bases not matched to a gene: 7. Looked up from germline, CDR1 is MNHEY and CDR2 is SVGAGI. The CDR3 consists of 14 residues. The DNA of the CDR3 is TGTGCCAGCATTTTCAAACAGGGGACCGGGGAGCTGTTTTTT. Its protein is CASIFKQGTGELFF.

This chain uses TRBV10-3 with TRBJ2-1; possible D gene TRBD1, 5 bases. Trimming pared 3 bases from V and 4 bases from J, leaving 10 bases between. Germline V gene data show CDR1 as ENHRY and CDR2 as SYGVKD. CDR3 length equals 14 residues. The CDR3 is CAISEQEAYNEQFF. CDR3 bases: TGTGCCATCAGTGAACAGGAAGCGTACAATGAGCAGTTCTTC.

The rearrangement uses TRBV10-3 and TRBJ2-1; TRBD2 might be the D (5 bases). In germline, CDR1 is ENHRY, CDR2 SYGVKD. V was clipped by 11 bases and J by 5 bases, with 13 bases between them. CDR3 length: 12 amino acids. The CDR3 loop is CASHGGDNEQFF. Written as DNA, the CDR3 is TGTGCCTCCCACGGAGGAGACAATGAGCAGTTCTTC.

In its sample, this clone was seen a few times. CDR3 bases: TGTGCCAGCAGTATGTTGGTAGAAGAAAAACTGTTTTTT. The encoded protein is CASSMLVEEKLFF. The chain recombines TRBV28 with TRBJ1-4; D gene ambiguous. The CDR3 consists of 13 residues. V lost 5 bases, J lost 8 bases, and 12 bases lay in between. In germline, CDR1 is MDHEN, CDR2 SYDVKM.

This clone was recorded once. The CDR3 sequence is CASSQERGPYTEAFF. DNA for the CDR3: TGCGCCAGCAGCCAAGAAAGGGGGCCGTACACTGAAGCTTTCTTT. The chain couples TRBV4-3 to TRBJ1-1, with 7 positions matching TRBD1. V dropped 0 bases and J dropped 3; count of bases not matched to a gene: 4. The germline CDR1 and CDR2 sequences are LGHNA and YSLEER. The CDR3 has 15 residues.

The V and J genes are TRBV7-9 and TRBJ2-1; D is unresolved. The CDR3 runs 13 residues. CDR1 is SEHNR, CDR2 FQNEAQ, per germline (reference sequence). V was trimmed by 1 base and J by 6 bases, leaving 7 bases between them. CDR3 sequence reads: CASSLGDFNEQFF. CDR3 nucleotides: TGTGCCAGCAGCTTAGGCGACTTCAATGAGCAGTTCTTC.

The V call is TRBV7-9, the J call TRBJ1-1; 7 bases are a match to TRBD1. V shed 4 bases and J 0 bases; nucleotides not matched to a gene: 5. The CDR3 runs 15 residues. Germline CDR1 SEHNR, CDR2 FQNEAQ (reference sequence). CDR3 region: CASSSSDRMNTEAFF. The DNA of the CDR3 is TGTGCCAGCAGCTCGTCGGACAGGATGAACACTGAAGCTTTCTTT.

The CDR3 is CSVGGLTEAFF. The DNA of the CDR3 is TGCAGTGTAGGCGGTCTGACTGAAGCTTTCTTT. V usage is TRBV20-1 and J usage is TRBJ1-1; D is uncertain. The CDR3 covers 11 residues. V dropped 7 bases and J dropped 5 bases, with 11 bases sitting between them. CDR1 is DFQATT, CDR2 SNEGSKA, per germline (reference sequence).

The chain employs TRBV10-3 and TRBJ1-3; 7 bases match TRBD1. Germline loops: CDR1 ENHRY, CDR2 SYGVKD. CDR3 length: 12 residues. The V gene end was trimmed by 10 bases and the J gene end by 2 bases; junction bases not matched to a gene: 2. CDR3 DNA sequence: TGTGCCACCACAGGGGCTGGAAACACCATATATTTT. Translation gives CATTGAGNTIYF.

The gene calls are TRBV11-1 and TRBJ1-1; D is undetermined. Between the trimmed V and J ends, which lost 6 bases and 6 bases, there was a span of 20 bases. CDR1 is SGHAT and CDR2 is FQDESV in the germline V gene (reference sequence). CDR3 length equals 15 residues. The CDR3 is CASSADIWWSAEAFF. The CDR3 nucleotides read TGTGCCAGCAGTGCTGACATCTGGTGGTCCGCTGAAGCTTTCTTT.

The V call is TRBV25-1, the J call TRBJ1-2; no firm D call. The germline gives CDR1 MGHDK, CDR2 SYGVNS. Trimming shortened V by 1 base and J by 6 bases, and 18 bases separated the two germline ends. The CDR3 sequence is 16 residues long. The CDR3 reads CASSESRGGYGDGYTF. CDR3 nucleotide sequence: TGTGCCAGCAGTGAATCGAGAGGAGGGTATGGGGATGGCTACACCTTC.

This clone was seen only a few times. The chain is built from TRBV29-1 and TRBJ2-3, with TRBD1 matching 9 bases. The junction had 3 bases not matched to a gene; V was cut back by 4 bases and J by 1 base. The CDR3 runs to 14 residues. The germline CDR1 and CDR2 sequences are SQVTM and ANQGSEA. CDR3 sequence (DNA): TGCAGCGTTGGACAGGGGGTACGCACAGATACGCAGTATTTT. This gives the protein CSVGQGVRTDTQYF.

CDR3 sequence reads: CASRTGSNYGYTF. The CDR3 DNA sequence: TGTGCCAGCAGAACAGGGTCAAACTATGGCTACACCTTC. The chain uses TRBV6-5 and TRBJ1-2, with D tentatively TRBD1 (6 bases). The CDR3 contains 13 residues. Deletions cut 6 bases from V and 2 bases from J, with 10 bases between. CDR1 is MNHEY and CDR2 is SVGAGI in the germline V gene.

The chain couples TRBV11-1 to TRBJ1-2, with D perhaps matching TRBD1 (5 bases). The CDR3 is made up of 16 amino acids. Looked up from germline, CDR1 is SGHAT and CDR2 is FQDESV (reference sequence). Trimming shortened V by 2 bases and J by 4 bases, and 17 bases separated the two germline ends. CDR3 nucleotide sequence: TGTGCCAGCAGCTTAAACGAACGCTACAGGAGCTATGGCTACACCTTC. Protein sequence: CASSLNERYRSYGYTF.

The rearrangement links TRBV12-5 to TRBJ1-5; a weak D match, TRBD1 (6 bases). The V and J ends lost 3 bases and 1 base respectively, with 7 bases between them. The CDR3 runs to 14 residues. Germline assignment: CDR1 LGHNT and CDR2 FRNRAP. The CDR3 loop reads CASGFGGSNQPQHF. The CDR3 DNA sequence: TGTGCTAGTGGTTTTGGGGGCAGCAATCAGCCCCAGCATTTT.

The chain has TRBV7-9 and TRBJ2-5; TRBD1 agrees at 8 bases. The length of the CDR3 is 16 residues. CDR1 is SEHNR, CDR2 FQNEAQ, per germline (reference sequence). V lost 5 bases and J lost 4; bases outside the gene matches: 12. CDR3 amino acids: CASSTPGQGLGETQYF. Written as DNA, the CDR3 is TGTGCCAGCAGCACACCCGGACAGGGATTAGGAGAGACCCAGTACTTC. Using reference TRBV7-9 and TRBJ2-5 for the parts outside the CDR3, the full variable domain is DTGVSQNPRHKITKRGQNVTFRCDPISEHNRLYWYRQTLGQGPEFLTYFQNEAQLEKSRLLSDRFSAERPKGSFSTLEIQRTEQGDSAMYLCASSTPGQGLGETQYFGPGTRLLVL.

This clone was picked up one time. The chain uses TRBV10-3 and TRBJ1-4; no clear D gene. Germline CDR1 and CDR2: ENHRY and SYGVKD. This CDR3 region has 13 residues. Between the trimmed V and J ends, which lost 3 bases and 5 bases, there was a span of 7 bases. The CDR3 sequence: CAISEGGNEKLFF. CDR3 sequence (DNA): TGTGCCATCAGTGAAGGCGGGAATGAAAAACTGTTTTTT.

The chain recombines TRBV6-5 with TRBJ2-7; the match to TRBD1 covers 8 bases. Trimming removed 6 bases from V and 4 bases from J; junction bases left unmatched: 11. This CDR3 comprises 15 residues. The germline gives CDR1 MNHEY, CDR2 SVGAGI. The CDR3 is CASRDGDRWRYEQYF. The CDR3, as DNA: TGTGCCAGCAGAGATGGGGACAGGTGGAGGTACGAGCAGTACTTC.